This TCR beta chain was recorded in a study of Graves' ophthalmopathy and Graves' hyperthyroidism. Study at large: No treatment had been given when peripheral blood was collected at initial diagnosis.

The authors amplified TCR beta CDR3 regions from RNA transcripts. HTBI primers were employed in first-round RT-PCR, then a second-round multiplex PCR followed. TCRdb re-analysed the multiplex PCR reads in MiXCR, keeping a single row per CDR3 protein. The sample gives 350,000 to 400,000 distinct CDR3 sequences, approximately 15% of which show up once; roughly 7% is in the top ten. Calling hyperthyroidism stable required that no ophthalmopathy show up within 18 months of follow-up. The study excluded patients with other autoimmune diseases, uncontrolled infections, pregnancy or lactation. Overall study findings and caveats: The model flagged ophthalmopathy progression at roughly 71% sensitivity and around 72% specificity.

The CDR3 runs 16 residues. The ends lost 4 bases at V and 4 bases at J; junction bases unmatched: 14. The germline V gene encodes CDR1 SGHRS and CDR2 YFSETQ. Comment on this clonotype: The antigen is undetermined.

What was sequenced was peripheral blood. The origin of this receptor is a woman younger than 35 with stable Graves' hyperthyroidism. The chain is built from TRBV5-1 and TRBJ2-7, with 7 bases that match TRBD1. The CDR3 DNA reads TGCGCCAGCAGCCTTCCCCCGCTCAGGGGGATGTACGAGCAGTACTTC. This sequence encodes CASSLPPLRGMYEQYF.